The present entry profiles one T cell receptor (beta chain) with its context. V lost 3 bases to trimming and J lost 2 bases, with 16 bases between them. Germline loops: CDR1 SGHRS, CDR2 YFSETQ. CDR3 length equals 16 residues. TCRdb re-derived calls from the 5' RACE reads in MiXCR, one entry per CDR3 protein. The sample yields about 450,000 distinct CDR3 sequences, 23% seen once. The sample originates from a study of T-cell memory formation after mild COVID-19. The sequencing input was PBMCs or a T cell subset sorted from them (not recorded which). The sequence was collected from an adult woman who had mild COVID-19 (a few samples of this study predate the infection). Cell type and time point are not known. The rearrangement links TRBV5-1 to TRBJ2-3; unclear D gene. The CDR3 loop is CASSSLDSGFTDTQYF. For the CDR3, the DNA is TGCGCCAGCAGCTCTTTGGATTCCGGGTTCACAGATACGCAGTATTTT.